Sequencing of this TCR beta chain was carried out in a study of shared clonotypes between healthy human individuals. Using immunoSEQ multiplex PCR, the repertoire was profiled, and TCRdb retains in-frame clones only, with some absent. The table records under 2.5 million clones, around 93% of them present only once. All of the donors resided in Nashville, Tennessee, and each was a Caucasian adult. Broader study findings: Relative to their counterparts shared across all four donors, non-shared clonotypes exhibited diminished generation probabilities.

Regarding this clone: The antigen remains unidentified.

Germline CDR1 MDHEN, CDR2 SYDVKM. This CDR3 spans 15 amino acids. The V end was cut by 5 bases, the J end by 1 base, with 14 bases between. This TCR came from a man aged 18 to 30 in good health. Some clones in this sample may be carry-over from other donors' samples. Sequencing used naive CD4+ T cells from PBMCs. Described subset: CD45RA+ positively selected. The chain recombines TRBV28 with TRBJ1-1, with D unclear. This CDR3 reads CASSTPGRSNTEAFF. The DNA of the CDR3 is TGTGCCAGCAGTACCCCGGGCCGATCGAACACTGAAGCTTTCTTT.